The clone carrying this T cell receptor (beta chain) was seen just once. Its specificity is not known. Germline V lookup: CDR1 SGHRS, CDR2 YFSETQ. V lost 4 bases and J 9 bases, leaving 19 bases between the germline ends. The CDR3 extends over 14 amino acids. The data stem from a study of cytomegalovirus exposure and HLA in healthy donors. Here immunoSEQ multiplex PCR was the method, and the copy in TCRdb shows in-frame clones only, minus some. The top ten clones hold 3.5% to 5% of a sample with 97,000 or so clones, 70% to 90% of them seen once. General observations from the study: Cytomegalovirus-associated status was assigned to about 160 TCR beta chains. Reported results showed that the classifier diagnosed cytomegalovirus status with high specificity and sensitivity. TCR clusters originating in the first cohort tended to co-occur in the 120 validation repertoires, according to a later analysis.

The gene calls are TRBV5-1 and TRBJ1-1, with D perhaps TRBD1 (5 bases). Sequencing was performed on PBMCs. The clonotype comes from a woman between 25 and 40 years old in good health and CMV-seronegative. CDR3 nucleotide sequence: TGCGCCAGCAGCCGGGGGGAGGCGGATGCCCAAGCTTTCTTT. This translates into CASSRGEADAQAFF.